The clone carrying this T cell receptor (beta chain) was seen a handful of times. A J-beta primer mix and a sample-barcoded 5' primer were used in a second PCR of about 6 to 12 cycles. TCRdb re-derived calls from the 5' RACE reads in MiXCR, one entry per CDR3 protein. The sample includes 1.6 million or so distinct CDR3 sequences, around 35% seen only once; the top ten take roughly 12%. The data belong to a study of blood T cells in healthy people across ages. The CDR3 loop spans 17 amino acids. The V end lost 0 bases, the J end lost 6 bases, and 18 bases lay between the germline ends. Looked up from germline, CDR1 is LGHNA and CDR2 is YNFKEQ.

The clonotype comes from a woman in her twenties or thirties in good health. The J gene is TRBJ2-1, the V gene TRBV4-2; D is perhaps TRBD1 or TRBD2 (5 bases each). The sample consisted of blood. CDR3 in amino acids: CASSQELGQGVTNEQFF. Written as DNA, the CDR3 is TGTGCCAGCAGCCAAGAGCTTGGGCAGGGAGTTACCAATGAGCAGTTCTTC.